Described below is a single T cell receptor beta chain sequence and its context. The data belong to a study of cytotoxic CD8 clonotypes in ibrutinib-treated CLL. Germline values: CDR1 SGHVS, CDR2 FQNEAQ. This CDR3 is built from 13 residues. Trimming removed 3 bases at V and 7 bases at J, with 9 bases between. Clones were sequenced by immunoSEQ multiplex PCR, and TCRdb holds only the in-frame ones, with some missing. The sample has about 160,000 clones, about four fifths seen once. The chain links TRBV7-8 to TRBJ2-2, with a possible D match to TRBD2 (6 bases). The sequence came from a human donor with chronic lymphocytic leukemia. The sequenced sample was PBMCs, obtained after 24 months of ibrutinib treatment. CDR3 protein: CASSLGGIGELFF. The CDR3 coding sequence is TGTGCCAGCAGCTTGGGGGGAATCGGGGAGCTGTTTTTT.